This T cell receptor (beta chain) was identified in a study of T cells in localized non-small cell lung cancer. Study observations and caveats: Overall survival was longer when the density of T cells in the blood was higher. Maximal T cell clonality occurred in uninvolved adjacent lung, with tumor ranking below it.

Regarding this clone: Its antigen is unidentified.

The table came from immunoSEQ multiplex PCR; TCRdb's copy has only in-frame clones and leaves some out. Of 25,000 to 30,000 clones listed, approximately 84% are singletons. With 2 bases removed from V and 6 bases from J, the gap between germline ends came to 7 bases. Germline V gives CDR1 SGHDN, CDR2 FVKESK. The CDR3 is 13 residues long. The sequence was collected from a man aged 35 to 69 with stage III lung adenocarcinoma. The source material was peripheral blood mononuclear cells, sampled before any cancer treatment. V is TRBV14 and J is TRBJ2-2; D might be TRBD1 (6 bases). DNA for the CDR3: TGTGCCAGCAGCCAAACAGGGTCCGGGGAGCTGTTTTTT. Its translation: CASSQTGSGELFF.